The next 16 T cell receptor beta chains were all read from a single sample in a study of CD8 T cells in ankylosing spondylitis (dated by TCRdb to between 2016 and 2019). The receptor library was made with 5' RACE. This sample was sequenced with an Illumina HiSeq 2500. TCRdb applied fastp at Q25 and MiXCR to the public reads, then kept only in-frame beta chains. A single entry per CDR3 protein holds the most common genes and DNA from its merged rows. This sample holds about 42,000 distinct CDR3 sequences; roughly 2.5% were observed only once. The ten largest make up approximately 4.2% of the sample. The sample was blood, either unsorted or a sorted T cell fraction (not recorded which). Every receptor here comes from a male donor with ankylosing spondylitis or in good health (not recorded which).

This clonotype was observed at least ten times. CDR3 coding DNA: TGTGCCAGCAGCACTGGGACTAGCGGGATTACCTACAATGAGCAGTTCTTC. Its protein is CASSTGTSGITYNEQFF. This chain joins TRBV9 and TRBJ2-1, with 13 positions matching TRBD2. Germline lookup yields CDR1 SGDLS and CDR2 YYNGEE. The V segment lost 4 bases and the J segment 2 bases; nucleotides outside the gene matches: 6. The CDR3 runs 17 residues.

In its sample, this clonotype was seen many times. Written as DNA, the CDR3 is TGTGCCAGCAGCGTAGCCGGTTACTCTGGAAACACCATATATTTT. It encodes CASSVAGYSGNTIYF. The rearrangement links TRBV9 to TRBJ1-3; D not certain. Germline CDR1 SGDLS, CDR2 YYNGEE. The CDR3 consists of 15 residues. Trimming removed 0 bases at V and 0 bases at J, with 7 bases between.

This clonotype was picked up many times. This chain links TRBV9 with TRBJ2-2; TRBD2 agrees at 8 bases. The CDR3 loop spans 15 amino acids. The germline CDR1 and CDR2 sequences are SGDLS and YYNGEE. V gave up 4 bases and J gave up 7 bases; unmatched junction bases: 9. Written as DNA, the CDR3 is TGTGCCAGCAGCCCAACGACTAGCGCTGGCGGGGAGCTGTTTTTT. This encodes CASSPTTSAGGELFF.

This clonotype was detected many times. The genes are TRBV9 and TRBJ2-7, with a possible D match to TRBD2 (6 bases). Germline V gives CDR1 SGDLS, CDR2 YYNGEE. The CDR3 sequence is 14 residues long. Trimming cost V 4 bases and J 4 bases, with 15 bases left between them. The CDR3 sequence: CASSPTGSGYEQYF. In DNA form, the CDR3 reads TGTGCCAGCAGCCCCACCGGGAGTGGATACGAGCAGTACTTC.

This clonotype was observed at least ten times. The chain is built from TRBV9 and TRBJ2-7, with D tentatively TRBD1 or TRBD2 (7 bases each). The CDR3 extends over 12 amino acids. V lost 5 bases to trimming and J lost 6 bases, with 12 bases between them. Per the germline V gene, CDR1 is SGDLS and CDR2 is YYNGEE. CDR3 DNA: TGTGCCAGCAGTACCAGGGGGGGCGAGCAGTACTTC. Residues: CASSTRGGEQYF. Full variable domain (outside the CDR3, taken from reference TRBV9 and TRBJ2-7): DSGVTQTPKHLITATGQRVTLRCSPRSGDLSVYWYQQSLDQGLQFLIQYYNGEERAKGNILERFSAQQFPDLHSELNLSSLELGDSALYFCASSTRGGEQYFGPGTRLTVT.

This clonotype was picked up many times. The rearrangement uses TRBV9 and TRBJ1-1, with a tentative D call TRBD1 (5 bases). Trimming stripped 0 bases from V and 4 bases from J, with 16 bases between. Germline loops: CDR1 SGDLS, CDR2 YYNGEE. The CDR3 covers 16 residues. CDR3: CASSVDPTGGSTEAFF. The DNA of the CDR3 is TGTGCCAGCAGCGTAGATCCAACCGGGGGGAGCACTGAAGCTTTCTTT.

V is TRBV9 and J is TRBJ2-7; 7 nucleotides line up with TRBD1. CDR1 is SGDLS, CDR2 YYNGEE, per germline. The CDR3 is 14 amino acids. V trimming: 0 bases; J trimming: 3 bases; junction bases outside the gene matches: 3. CDR3 bases: TGTGCCAGCAGCGTAGACGCAGGGGGCTACGAGCAGTACTTC. Translated, it gives CASSVDAGGYEQYF.

This clonotype appeared many times. V and J are TRBV9 and TRBJ2-1; D is undetermined. The V gene's germline CDR1 is SGDLS and CDR2 YYNGEE. The CDR3 runs to 16 residues. V was trimmed by 2 bases and J by 1 base, leaving 13 bases between them. The CDR3 reads CASSVGAASSYNEQFF. The CDR3 DNA reads TGTGCCAGCAGCGTCGGTGCGGCGTCTTCCTACAATGAGCAGTTCTTC.

This clonotype has ten or more counts. The chain recombines TRBV9 with TRBJ2-1; D gene uncertain. From germline, CDR1 is SGDLS and CDR2 YYNGEE. The CDR3 sequence is 15 residues long. The V end lost 3 bases, the J end lost 2 bases, and 12 bases lay between the germline ends. The CDR3 DNA sequence: TGTGCCAGCAGCGCCCTTCGGGTGCCCTACAATGAGCAGTTCTTC. Protein: CASSALRVPYNEQFF.

This clonotype was observed at least ten times. The chain couples TRBV9 to TRBJ2-5; 11 bases line up with TRBD2. Germline V lookup: CDR1 SGDLS, CDR2 YYNGEE. This CDR3 is built from 14 residues. With V trimmed by 6 bases and J by 3 bases, 4 bases remained unmatched. The CDR3 DNA is TGTGCCAGCACCCCGGGACTAGCGGAAGAGACCCAGTACTTC. Amino acids: CASTPGLAEETQYF.

This clonotype was picked up many times. The V and J genes are TRBV9 and TRBJ2-7; TRBD1 might be the D (5 bases). Trimming removed 0 bases from V and 1 base from J, with 8 bases in between. Per germline, CDR1 SGDLS and CDR2 YYNGEE. CDR3 size: 14 residues. The CDR3 nucleotides are TGTGCCAGCAGCGTAGATCAGGGTTCCTACGAGCAGTACTTC. This sequence encodes CASSVDQGSYEQYF.

This clonotype was seen at least ten times. The chain couples TRBV9 to TRBJ2-7; tentatively, D is TRBD1 (6 bases). V lost 0 bases and J 6 bases, leaving 19 bases between the germline ends. The CDR3 consists of 16 residues. CDR1 is SGDLS and CDR2 is YYNGEE in the germline V gene. CDR3 in amino acids: CASSVGLGQRGTEQYF. In DNA, the CDR3 is TGTGCCAGCAGCGTAGGGTTGGGTCAGAGGGGGACCGAGCAGTACTTC. The whole variable domain, filled in from reference TRBV9 and TRBJ2-7, reads DSGVTQTPKHLITATGQRVTLRCSPRSGDLSVYWYQQSLDQGLQFLIQYYNGEERAKGNILERFSAQQFPDLHSELNLSSLELGDSALYFCASSVGLGQRGTEQYFGPGTRLTVT.

The table lists this clonotype with many counts. V usage is TRBV9 and J usage is TRBJ1-5; 9 bases are shared with TRBD1. Germline trimming cut 3 bases from V and 5 bases from J; bases unmatched to any gene: 9. The germline V gene encodes CDR1 SGDLS and CDR2 YYNGEE. This CDR3 region has 16 residues. CDR3 in DNA: TGTGCCAGCAGCGCCGGATCCGGGACAGGGTATCAGCCCCAGCATTTT. Its translation is CASSAGSGTGYQPQHF.

This clonotype was found many times. The J gene is TRBJ2-5, the V gene TRBV27; no clear D gene. The ends were cut back, 4 bases at V and 5 bases at J, with 11 bases in the middle. The CDR3 contains 13 residues. Germline V lookup: CDR1 MNHEY, CDR2 SMNVEV (reference sequence). CDR3 region: CASSSLDGETQYF. Written as DNA, the CDR3 is TGTGCCAGCAGTTCCCTCGACGGGGAGACCCAGTACTTC.

The table lists this clonotype with many counts. V gene TRBV9 combines with J gene TRBJ1-5; D not certain. Germline V lookup: CDR1 SGDLS, CDR2 YYNGEE. The CDR3 is 15 amino acids. V was trimmed by 4 bases and J by 0 bases, leaving 11 bases between them. CDR3 region: CASSFSGASNQPQHF. The CDR3 nucleotides are TGTGCCAGCAGCTTCTCTGGAGCTAGCAATCAGCCCCAGCATTTT.

This clonotype was seen at least ten times. This chain uses TRBV9 with TRBJ2-2; 7 positions match TRBD2. From germline, CDR1 is SGDLS and CDR2 YYNGEE. Trimming cost V 9 bases and J 7 bases; bases outside gene matches: 15. The CDR3 extends over 15 amino acids. The CDR3 region is CATRKGLADDGELFF. The CDR3 bases are TGTGCCACGAGGAAGGGTCTAGCGGATGACGGGGAGCTGTTTTTT. The full variable domain, with the rest looked up from reference TRBV9 and TRBJ2-2, is DSGVTQTPKHLITATGQRVTLRCSPRSGDLSVYWYQQSLDQGLQFLIQYYNGEERAKGNILERFSAQQFPDLHSELNLSSLELGDSALYFCATRKGLADDGELFFGEGSRLTVL.